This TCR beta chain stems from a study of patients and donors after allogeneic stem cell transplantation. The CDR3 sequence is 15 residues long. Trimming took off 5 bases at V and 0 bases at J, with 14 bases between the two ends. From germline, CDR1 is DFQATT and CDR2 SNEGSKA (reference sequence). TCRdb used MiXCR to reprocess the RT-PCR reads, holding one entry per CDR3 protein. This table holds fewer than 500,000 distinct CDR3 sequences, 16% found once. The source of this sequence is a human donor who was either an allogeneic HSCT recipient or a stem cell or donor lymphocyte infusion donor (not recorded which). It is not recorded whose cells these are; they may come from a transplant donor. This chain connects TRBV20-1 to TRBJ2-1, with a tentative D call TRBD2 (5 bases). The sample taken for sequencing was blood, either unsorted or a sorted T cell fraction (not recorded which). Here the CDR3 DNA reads TGCAGTGCTCCTCTAGCAACGAGCTCCTACAATGAGCAGTTCTTC. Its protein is CSAPLATSSYNEQFF.